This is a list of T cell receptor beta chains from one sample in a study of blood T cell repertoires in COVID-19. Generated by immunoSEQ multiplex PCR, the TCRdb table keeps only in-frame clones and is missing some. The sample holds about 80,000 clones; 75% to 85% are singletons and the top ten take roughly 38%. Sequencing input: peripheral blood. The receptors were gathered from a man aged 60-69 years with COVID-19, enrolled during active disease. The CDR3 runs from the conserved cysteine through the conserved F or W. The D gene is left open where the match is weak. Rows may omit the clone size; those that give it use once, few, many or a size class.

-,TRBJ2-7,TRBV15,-,CATSRQVNEQYF,TGTGCCACCAGCCGTCAGGTGAATGAGCAGTACTTC
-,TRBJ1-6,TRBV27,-,CASSPLRSNGSPLHF,TGTGCCAGCAGTCCTCTTCGGTCGAATGGTTCACCCCTCCACTTT
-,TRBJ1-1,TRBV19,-,CASSIPQRGTEAFF,TGTGCCAGTAGTATTCCTCAAAGGGGCACTGAAGCTTTCTTT
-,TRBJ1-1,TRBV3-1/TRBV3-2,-,CASSLSSGAQPEAFF,TGTGCCAGCAGCCTAAGCTCAGGGGCCCAACCTGAAGCTTTCTTT
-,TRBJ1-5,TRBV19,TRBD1,CASINPGQGVGQPQHF,TGTGCCAGTATTAACCCGGGACAGGGAGTCGGGCAGCCCCAGCATTTT
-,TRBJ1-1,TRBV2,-,CASIRQGLATEAFF,TGTGCCAGCATTCGGCAGGGGTTGGCAACTGAAGCTTTCTTT
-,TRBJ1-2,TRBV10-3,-,CAISEFSGLSSNYGYTF,TGTGCCATCAGTGAGTTTTCAGGATTAAGCTCTAACTATGGCTACACCTTC
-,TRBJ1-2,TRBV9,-,CASSAWFLPRNGYTF,TGTGCCAGCAGCGCCTGGTTTTTGCCGAGGAATGGCTACACCTTC
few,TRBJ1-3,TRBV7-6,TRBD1,CASSLYRDSSGNTIYF,TGTGCCAGCAGCCTATACCGGGACAGCTCTGGAAACACCATATATTTT
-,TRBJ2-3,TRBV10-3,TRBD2,CAISFSGNTDTQYF,TGTGCCATCAGTTTTAGCGGGAACACAGATACGCAGTATTTT
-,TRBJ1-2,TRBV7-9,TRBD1,CASSADRVGGYTF,TGTGCCAGCAGCGCCGACAGGGTGGGCGGCTACACCTTC
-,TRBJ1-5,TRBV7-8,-,CASSLVGGGNQPQHF,TGTGCCAGCAGCTTAGTAGGGGGTGGCAATCAGCCCCAGCATTTT
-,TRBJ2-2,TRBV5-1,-,CASKSYTDTGELFF,TGCGCCAGCAAGTCGTATACAGACACCGGGGAGCTGTTTTTT
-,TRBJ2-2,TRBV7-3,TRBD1,CASSSSQGVGELFF,TGTGCCAGCAGCTCTTCCCAGGGGGTCGGGGAGCTGTTTTTT
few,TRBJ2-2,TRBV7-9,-,CASSSQDTGELFF,TGTGCCAGCAGCTCGCAGGACACCGGGGAGCTGTTTTTT
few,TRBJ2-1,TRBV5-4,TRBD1,CASSATGTAFGVPYNEQFF,TGTGCCAGCAGCGCTACCGGGACAGCATTCGGGGTGCCCTACAATGAGCAGTTCTTC
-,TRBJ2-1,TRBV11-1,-,CASSLQGNYNEQFF,TGTGCCAGCAGCTTGCAGGGAAACTACAATGAGCAGTTCTTC
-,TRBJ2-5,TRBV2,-,CASSQGGVQETQYF,TGTGCCAGCAGTCAGGGGGGAGTCCAAGAGACCCAGTACTTC
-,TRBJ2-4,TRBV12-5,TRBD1,CASGLVRQGLWARAKNIQYF,TGTGCTAGTGGTTTGGTACGACAGGGGTTATGGGCTCGAGCCAAAAACATTCAGTACTTC
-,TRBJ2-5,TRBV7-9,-,CASSLLKETQYF,TGTGCCAGCAGCCTACTCAAGGAGACCCAGTACTTC
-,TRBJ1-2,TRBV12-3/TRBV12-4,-,CASSLQGFSGYTF,TGTGCCAGCAGTCTTCAGGGTTTCTCCGGCTACACCTTC
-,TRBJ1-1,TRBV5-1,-,CASSLGGNTEAFF,TGCGCCAGCAGCCTTGGAGGGAACACTGAAGCTTTCTTT